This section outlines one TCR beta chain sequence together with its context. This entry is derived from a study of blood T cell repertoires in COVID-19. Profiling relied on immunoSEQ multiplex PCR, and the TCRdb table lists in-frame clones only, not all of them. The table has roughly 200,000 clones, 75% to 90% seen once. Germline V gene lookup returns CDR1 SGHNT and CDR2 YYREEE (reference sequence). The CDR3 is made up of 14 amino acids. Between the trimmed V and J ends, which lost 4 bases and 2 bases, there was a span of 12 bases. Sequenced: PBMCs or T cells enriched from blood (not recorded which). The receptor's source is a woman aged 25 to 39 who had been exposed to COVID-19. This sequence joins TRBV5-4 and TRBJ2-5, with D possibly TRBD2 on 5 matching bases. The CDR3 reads CASSRGSAQETQYF. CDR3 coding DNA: TGTGCCAGCAGCCGAGGGAGTGCGCAAGAGACCCAGTACTTC.